A selection of T cell receptor beta chains follows, all from one sample in a study of blood T cell repertoires in COVID-19. Produced via immunoSEQ multiplex PCR; TCRdb's table is partial and in-frame only. The sample holds about 94,000 clones, roughly 84% seen once. Sequenced input: peripheral blood. The receptors derive from a woman older than 75 with acute or convalescent COVID-19. The CDR3 runs from the conserved cysteine through the conserved F or W. Each record gives: D gene, clone size, J gene, V gene, CDR3 protein, CDR3 DNA. The D gene is left open where the match is weak. A clone size is listed for some rows: how often the clone was seen (once, few, many), or a class if it is expanded.

>-|-|TRBJ1-3|TRBV18
CASSGSSGNTIYF
TGTGCCAGCTCAGGCAGCTCTGGAAACACCATATATTTT
>-|-|TRBJ2-5|TRBV5-1
CASSLFSGQETQYF
TGCGCCAGCAGCTTGTTTAGCGGCCAAGAGACCCAGTACTTC
>-|-|TRBJ1-2|TRBV2
CASSEVAGWSGYTF
TGTGCCAGCAGTGAAGTCGCAGGGTGGTCTGGCTACACCTTC
>TRBD2|-|TRBJ2-3|TRBV19
CASQRGGADTQYF
TGTGCCAGCCAGCGGGGGGGAGCAGATACGCAGTATTTT
>-|-|TRBJ2-3|TRBV6-2/TRBV6-3
CASSYSTVQPGPYF
TGTGCCAGCAGTTACTCGACGGTACAGCCCGGCCCCTATTTT
>TRBD1|-|TRBJ2-6|TRBV7-2
CASSSTGNGANVLTF
TGTGCCAGCAGCTCGACAGGGAATGGGGCCAACGTCCTGACTTTC
>-|few|TRBJ2-7|TRBV7-6
CASSVTGKGGYEQYF
TGTGCCAGCAGCGTAACGGGTAAAGGAGGATACGAGCAGTACTTC
>-|-|TRBJ2-3|TRBV4-1
CASSQDLARIRVSTDTQYF
TGCGCCAGCAGCCAAGACTTGGCCCGAATCAGGGTCAGCACAGATACGCAGTATTTT
>-|-|TRBJ1-4|TRBV6-5
CASSITAARELFF
TGTGCCAGCAGCATAACCGCTGCGAGGGAACTGTTTTTT
>TRBD1|-|TRBJ1-3|TRBV7-2
CASGDRGPGNTIYF
TGTGCCAGCGGGGACAGGGGGCCTGGAAACACCATATATTTT
>-|-|TRBJ1-5|TRBV19
CASSIEPGGNQPQHF
TGTGCCAGTAGTATAGAGCCAGGGGGCAATCAGCCCCAGCATTTT
>TRBD1|-|TRBJ2-7|TRBV6-6
CASGSGQGTYEQYF
TGTGCCAGCGGTTCCGGACAGGGAACCTACGAGCAGTACTTC
>-|-|TRBJ2-1|TRBV12-3/TRBV12-4
CATSSYNEQFF
TGTGCCACCTCCTCCTACAATGAGCAGTTCTTC
>TRBD2|-|TRBJ2-1|TRBV5-1
CASSLAGDGDEQFF
TGCGCCAGCAGCTTAGCGGGAGATGGCGATGAGCAGTTCTTC
>-|-|TRBJ2-2|TRBV19
CASSPPRGTGELFF
TGTGCCAGTAGTCCACCCAGGGGCACCGGGGAGCTGTTTTTT
>TRBD2|-|TRBJ2-3|TRBV19
CASSREISGGGGDTQYF
TGTGCCAGTAGCAGGGAGATTAGCGGGGGCGGGGGAGATACGCAGTATTTT
>TRBD1|-|TRBJ1-2|TRBV15
CATSRDHGTGGYTF
TGTGCCACCAGCAGAGATCACGGGACAGGGGGCTACACCTTC
>TRBD2|-|TRBJ2-5|TRBV25-1
CASSERAGGPPLETQYF
TGTGCCAGCTCCGAAAGAGCGGGAGGCCCCCCGCTGGAGACCCAGTACTTC
>-|-|TRBJ1-4|TRBV2
CASIETGSTNEKLFF
TGTGCCAGTATCGAGACAGGATCAACTAATGAAAAACTGTTTTTT
>-|-|TRBJ1-6|TRBV4-3
CASSQVGSNSPLHF
TGCGCCAGCAGCCAAGTCGGGTCGAATTCACCCCTCCACTTT
>TRBD2|-|TRBJ2-5|TRBV28
CASSPTWTSGGYQETQYF
TGTGCCAGCAGTCCGACTTGGACTAGCGGGGGCTACCAAGAGACCCAGTACTTC
>-|-|TRBJ1-5|TRBV5-1
CASSLSSGNQPQHF
TGCGCCAGCAGCTTGTCCTCGGGAAATCAGCCCCAGCATTTT
>-|-|TRBJ1-2|TRBV3-1/TRBV3-2
CASSQARRAGEGYTF
TGTGCCAGCAGCCAAGCCAGAAGGGCCGGGGAGGGCTACACCTTC
>TRBD1|-|TRBJ1-6|TRBV5-1
CASSAGQGYNSPLHF
TGCGCCAGCAGCGCCGGACAGGGCTATAATTCACCCCTCCACTTT
>-|-|TRBJ2-7|TRBV4-1
CASSQDVTGMKQYF
TGCGCCAGCAGCCAAGACGTAACAGGGATGAAGCAGTACTTC
>TRBD2|-|TRBJ2-1|TRBV5-1
CASSPGGASSYNEQFF
TGCGCCAGCAGCCCCGGGGGGGCTAGCTCCTACAATGAGCAGTTCTTC
>TRBD2|-|TRBJ2-5|TRBV9
CASSVDGRGNQETQYF
TGTGCCAGCAGCGTAGACGGGAGGGGCAATCAAGAGACCCAGTACTTC
>TRBD1|-|TRBJ1-2|TRBV5-6
CASTRDRDPYGYTF
TGTGCCAGCACCAGGGACAGGGATCCCTATGGCTACACCTTC
>-|-|TRBJ1-2|TRBV9
CASSVGGNQDHYGYTF
TGTGCCAGCAGCGTGGGCGGGAATCAGGACCACTATGGCTACACCTTC
>-|-|TRBJ1-1|TRBV6-6
CASKVDSLNTEAFF
TGTGCCAGCAAGGTCGACAGCCTGAACACTGAAGCTTTCTTT
>TRBD2|-|TRBJ2-1|TRBV7-9
CASSLAVTSGGEGPEQFF
TGTGCCAGCAGCTTAGCAGTGACTAGCGGGGGGGAGGGGCCCGAGCAGTTCTTC
>-|-|TRBJ1-5|TRBV27
CASRRASTGMGNQPQHF
TGTGCCAGCCGGCGGGCCTCCACGGGGATGGGCAATCAGCCCCAGCATTTT
>-|-|TRBJ2-4|TRBV6-1
CASSEGPGIQNIQYF
TGTGCCAGCAGTGAAGGCCCGGGAATCCAAAACATTCAGTACTTC
>-|-|TRBJ1-2|TRBV15
CATSARGSGFDGYTF
TGTGCCACCAGCGCTAGAGGTTCAGGGTTCGATGGCTACACCTTC
>TRBD1|-|TRBJ1-1|TRBV18
CASSPLGTANTEAFF
TGTGCCAGCTCACCTCTAGGGACAGCGAACACTGAAGCTTTCTTT
>-|-|TRBJ1-5|TRBV3-1/TRBV3-2
CASSPQGPGGNQPQHF
TGTGCCAGCAGCCCTCAGGGGCCCGGGGGCAATCAGCCCCAGCATTTT
>-|-|TRBJ2-5|TRBV28
CASSLGGPQETQYF
TGTGCCAGCAGTTTAGGCGGGCCCCAAGAGACCCAGTACTTC
>-|once|TRBJ1-5|TRBV29-1
CSVAGEQLNQPQHF
TGCAGCGTTGCCGGGGAACAACTTAATCAGCCCCAGCATTTT
>-|-|TRBJ2-1|TRBV7-2
CASSLAAGRSDNEQFF
TGTGCCAGCAGCTTAGCGGCAGGCCGGTCGGACAACGAGCAGTTCTTC
>TRBD2|-|TRBJ2-7|TRBV7-2
CASSLTSSGEWYEQYF
TGTGCCAGCAGCTTAACGTCTAGCGGAGAATGGTACGAGCAGTACTTC
>-|-|TRBJ1-5|TRBV6-2/TRBV6-3
CASSPWAGNQPQHF
TGTGCCAGCAGTCCCTGGGCAGGAAATCAGCCCCAGCATTTT